This section outlines one T cell receptor (beta chain) sequence together with its context. Antigen specificity is unknown. The data stem from a study of T cell responses to AZD1222 COVID-19 vaccine. Notes on the study in general: The peak T cell response came first, and repertoires were sampled only after it. Baseline seropositivity occurred in only a handful of AZD1222 recipients. Donors in the cohort were predominantly white British and more often female, and clonal diversity was possibly underestimated.

Generated by immunoSEQ multiplex PCR, the TCRdb table keeps only in-frame clones and is missing some. The sample shows 130,000 to 150,000 clones, 85% to 95% of them seen only once. Between the trimmed V and J ends, which lost 2 bases and 13 bases, there was a span of 17 bases. Germline assignment: CDR1 MNHNS and CDR2 SASEGT. The CDR3 runs 14 residues. The sequences come from peripheral blood, collected after recovery from COVID-19. This clonotype was sampled from an adult who had recovered from COVID-19. The rearrangement joins TRBV6-1 to TRBJ1-4; the D gene is possibly TRBD1 (6 bases). The CDR3 here is CASSERTGYLGLFF. DNA for the CDR3: TGTGCCAGCAGTGAACGAACAGGGTACCTGGGACTGTTTTTT.